The clone carrying this T cell receptor beta chain was picked up one time. Its antigen remains unknown. V gave up 3 bases and J gave up 6 bases; unmatched junction bases: 7. The V gene's germline CDR1 is MNHEY and CDR2 SMNVEV (reference sequence). This CDR3 has 14 residues. This entry is derived from a study of shared clonotypes between healthy human individuals. General study findings and limits: Measured sharing among donors was expected to vary with sequencing depth. Rarefaction gave evidence that sorted-subset sequencing remained incomplete despite large depth.

Only CD45RO-negative cells positively selected for CCR7 counted as naive CD8 cells, so terminally differentiated effector memory CD45RA+ cells were excluded. This was a deep-level run. Sequenced by immunoSEQ multiplex PCR; TCRdb stores in-frame clones only, minus some. This sample carries 2 million or so clones, approximately 95% of them seen once, and the ten largest clones take about 1.1%. The clonotype was recovered from a man between 18 and 29 years old in good health. The chain recombines TRBV27 with TRBJ1-2; 7 bases match TRBD1. The sample taken for sequencing was naive CD8+ T cells sorted from blood. The CDR3 nucleotides read TGTGCCAGCAGTTTCGTAGGGACAGAGAATGGCTACACCTTC. It is translated as CASSFVGTENGYTF.